The TCR beta chain described here comes from a study of long-term antiretroviral therapy in people with HIV. General study points: With ART, diversity went up but was still lower than in transplant donor controls.

For this clone: Its specificity is unknown.

The ends lost 4 bases at V and 4 bases at J; junction bases unmatched: 8. This CDR3 region has 16 residues. Germline loops: CDR1 LNHDA, CDR2 SQIVND (reference sequence). At the survey level, the v3.0 immunoSEQ assay was run. For every sample, sequencing targeted about 40,000-50,000 T-cell genomes. Only in-frame clones appear in the TCRdb table, and some are missing; sequencing was by immunoSEQ multiplex PCR. This table holds around 18,000 clones, over 65% found once. This receptor was identified in a woman aged 45-65 years with HIV. Sequenced material: unsorted PBMCs, taken 0.5 years before starting antiretroviral therapy. The chain has TRBV19 and TRBJ2-4; 9 positions agree with TRBD1. The CDR3 spells CASSSPGQGQKNIQYF. The CDR3 DNA is TGTGCCAGTAGTAGCCCGGGACAGGGACAAAAAAACATTCAGTACTTC.